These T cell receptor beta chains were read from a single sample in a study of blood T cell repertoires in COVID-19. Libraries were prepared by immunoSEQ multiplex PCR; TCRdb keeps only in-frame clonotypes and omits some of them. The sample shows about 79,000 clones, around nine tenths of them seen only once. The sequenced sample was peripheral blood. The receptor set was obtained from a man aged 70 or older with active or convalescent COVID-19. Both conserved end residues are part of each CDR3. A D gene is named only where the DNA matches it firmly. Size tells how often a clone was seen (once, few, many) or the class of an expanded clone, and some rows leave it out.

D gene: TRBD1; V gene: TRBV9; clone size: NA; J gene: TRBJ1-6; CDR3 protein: CASTTGRSPLHF; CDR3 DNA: TGTGCCAGCACGACAGGGCGTTCACCCCTCCACTTT
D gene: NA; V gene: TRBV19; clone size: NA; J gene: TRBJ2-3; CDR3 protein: CASSTYQGTDTQYF; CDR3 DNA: TGTGCCAGTAGTACCTATCAGGGGACAGATACGCAGTATTTT
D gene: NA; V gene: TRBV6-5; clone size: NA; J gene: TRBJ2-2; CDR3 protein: CASSPYRATGELFF; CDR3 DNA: TGTGCCAGCAGTCCCTACAGGGCCACCGGGGAGCTGTTTTTT
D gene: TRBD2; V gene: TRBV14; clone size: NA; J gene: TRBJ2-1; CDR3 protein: CASSPLAGTTYNEQFF; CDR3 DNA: TGTGCCAGCAGCCCTTTAGCGGGAACAACTTACAATGAGCAGTTCTTC
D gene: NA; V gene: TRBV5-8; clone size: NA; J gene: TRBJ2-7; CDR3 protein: CASSLDRVYEQYF; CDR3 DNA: TGTGCCAGCAGCTTGGACAGGGTCTACGAGCAGTACTTC
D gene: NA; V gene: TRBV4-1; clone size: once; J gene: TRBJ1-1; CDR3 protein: CASSQAPDTEAFF; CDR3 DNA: TGCGCCAGCAGCCAAGCTCCAGACACTGAAGCTTTCTTT
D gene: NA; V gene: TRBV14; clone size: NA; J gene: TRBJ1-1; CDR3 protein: CASSPYGTEAFF; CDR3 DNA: TGTGCCAGCAGCCCGTACGGGACTGAAGCTTTCTTT
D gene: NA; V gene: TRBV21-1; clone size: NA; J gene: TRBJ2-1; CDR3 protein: CASTSGYNEQFF; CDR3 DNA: TGTGCCAGCACTAGCGGATACAATGAGCAGTTCTTC
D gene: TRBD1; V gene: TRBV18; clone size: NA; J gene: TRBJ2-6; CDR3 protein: CASSPRTGLGSGANVLTF; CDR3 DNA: TGTGCCAGCTCACCCCGGACAGGTTTGGGCTCTGGGGCCAACGTCCTGACTTTC
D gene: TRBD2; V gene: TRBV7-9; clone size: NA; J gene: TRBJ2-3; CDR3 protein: CASSKVAGASTDTQYF; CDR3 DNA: TGTGCCAGCAGCAAAGTAGCGGGAGCCTCTACAGATACGCAGTATTTT
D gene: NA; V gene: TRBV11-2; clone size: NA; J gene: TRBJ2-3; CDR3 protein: CASSFLFSVTDTQYF; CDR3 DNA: TGTGCCAGCAGCTTTCTTTTTTCGGTCACAGATACGCAGTATTTT
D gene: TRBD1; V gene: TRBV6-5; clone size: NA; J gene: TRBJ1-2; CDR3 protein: CASTLDRGHRGYTF; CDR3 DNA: TGTGCCAGCACCCTCGACAGGGGGCATCGTGGCTACACCTTC
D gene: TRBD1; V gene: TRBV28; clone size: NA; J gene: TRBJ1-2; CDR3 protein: CASSLLPGQGSDGYTF; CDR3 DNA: TGTGCCAGCAGCTTACTCCCGGGACAGGGTAGCGATGGCTACACCTTC
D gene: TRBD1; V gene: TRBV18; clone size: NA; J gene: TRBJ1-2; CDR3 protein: CASSLDRETGYGYTF; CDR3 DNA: TGTGCCAGCTCACTCGACAGGGAAACTGGCTATGGCTACACCTTC
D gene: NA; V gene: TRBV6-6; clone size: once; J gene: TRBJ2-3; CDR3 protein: CASSKTRRTDTQYF; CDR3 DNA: TGTGCCAGCAGTAAGACCAGGCGCACAGATACGCAGTATTTT
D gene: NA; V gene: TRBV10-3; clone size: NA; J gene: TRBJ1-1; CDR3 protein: CAINSGMNTEAFF; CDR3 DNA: TGTGCCATCAACTCCGGTATGAACACTGAAGCTTTCTTT
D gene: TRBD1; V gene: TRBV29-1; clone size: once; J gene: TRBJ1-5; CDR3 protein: CSVETGGNQPQHF; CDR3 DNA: TGCAGCGTTGAAACAGGGGGCAATCAGCCCCAGCATTTT
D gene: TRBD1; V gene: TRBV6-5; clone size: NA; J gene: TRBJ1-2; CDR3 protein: CASSWDRANYGYTF; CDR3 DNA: TGTGCCAGCAGTTGGGACAGAGCTAACTATGGCTACACCTTC
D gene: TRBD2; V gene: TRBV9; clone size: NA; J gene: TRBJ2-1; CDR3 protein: CASSVGVGRANLNNEQFF; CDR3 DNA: TGTGCCAGCAGCGTAGGGGTCGGGAGGGCCAACCTGAACAATGAGCAGTTCTTC
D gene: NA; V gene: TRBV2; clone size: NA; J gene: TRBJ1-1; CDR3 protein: CASRTLGGNTEAFF; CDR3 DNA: TGTGCCAGCAGGACATTGGGGGGGAACACTGAAGCTTTCTTT
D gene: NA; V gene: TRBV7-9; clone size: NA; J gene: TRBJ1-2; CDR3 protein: CASSAPGEYGYTF; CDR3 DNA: TGTGCCAGCAGCGCACCGGGAGAATATGGCTACACCTTC
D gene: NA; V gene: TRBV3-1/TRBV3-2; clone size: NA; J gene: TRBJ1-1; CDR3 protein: CASSVNRGLNTEAFF; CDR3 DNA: TGTGCCAGCAGCGTTAATAGGGGCTTGAACACTGAAGCTTTCTTT
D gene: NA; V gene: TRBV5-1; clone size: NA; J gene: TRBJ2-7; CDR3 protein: CASSPAGTAFEQYF; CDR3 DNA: TGCGCCAGCAGCCCAGCCGGGACTGCTTTTGAGCAGTACTTC
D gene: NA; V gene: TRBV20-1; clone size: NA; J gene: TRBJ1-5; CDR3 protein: CSASSTIGQPQHF; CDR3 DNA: TGCAGTGCTAGTTCAACTATTGGTCAGCCCCAGCATTTT
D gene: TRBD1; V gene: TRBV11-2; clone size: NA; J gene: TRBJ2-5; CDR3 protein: CASSFDGTGALETQYF; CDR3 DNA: TGTGCCAGCAGCTTTGACGGGACAGGGGCTTTGGAGACCCAGTACTTC
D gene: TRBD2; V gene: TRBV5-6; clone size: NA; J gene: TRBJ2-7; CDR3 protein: CASSPYNGRAFHEQYF; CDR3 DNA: TGTGCCAGCAGCCCCTACAACGGGAGGGCCTTCCACGAGCAGTACTTC
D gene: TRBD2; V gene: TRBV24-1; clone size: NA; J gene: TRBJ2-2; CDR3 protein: CATSAPSGRGGTGELFF; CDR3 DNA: TGTGCCACCAGTGCCCCAAGCGGGAGGGGAGGCACCGGGGAGCTGTTTTTT
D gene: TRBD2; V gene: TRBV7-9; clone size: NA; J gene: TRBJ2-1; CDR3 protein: CASSARPGGAGRRNEQFF; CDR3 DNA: TGTGCCAGCAGCGCCCGTCCGGGGGGAGCGGGAAGGAGGAATGAGCAGTTCTTC
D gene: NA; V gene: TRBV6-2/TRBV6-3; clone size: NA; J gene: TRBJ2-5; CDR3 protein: CASSYDGGGLETQYF; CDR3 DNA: TGTGCCAGCAGTTACGACGGCGGGGGCTTGGAGACCCAGTACTTC
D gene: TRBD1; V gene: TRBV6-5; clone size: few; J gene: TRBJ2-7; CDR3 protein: CASNSQTGYSGEQYF; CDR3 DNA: TGTGCCAGCAATTCCCAGACAGGGTATTCGGGCGAGCAGTACTTC
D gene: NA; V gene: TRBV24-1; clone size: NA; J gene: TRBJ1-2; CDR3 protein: CATSDFSGDGYTF; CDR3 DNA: TGTGCCACCAGTGATTTTTCGGGGGATGGCTACACCTTC
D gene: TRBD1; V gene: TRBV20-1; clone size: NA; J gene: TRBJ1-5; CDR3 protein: CSASSHRDSAKRQPQHF; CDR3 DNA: TGCAGTGCTAGTTCACACCGGGACAGTGCAAAGAGACAGCCCCAGCATTTT
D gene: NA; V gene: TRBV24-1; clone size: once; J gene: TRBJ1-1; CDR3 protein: CATRSSWGDTEAFF; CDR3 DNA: TGTGCCACCAGGTCAAGCTGGGGAGACACTGAAGCTTTCTTT
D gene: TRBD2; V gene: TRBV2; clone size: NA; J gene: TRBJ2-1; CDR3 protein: CASSEGGSGSYREQFF; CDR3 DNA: TGTGCCAGCAGTGAAGGTGGTAGCGGGAGTTATAGGGAGCAGTTCTTC
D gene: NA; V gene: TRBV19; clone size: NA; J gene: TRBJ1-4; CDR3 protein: CASSMRLGGEKLFF; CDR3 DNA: TGTGCCAGTAGTATGAGGCTGGGGGGTGAAAAACTGTTTTTT
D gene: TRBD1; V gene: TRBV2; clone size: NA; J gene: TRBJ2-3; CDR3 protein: CASQKGTASTDTQYF; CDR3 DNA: TGTGCCAGCCAAAAGGGGACAGCTAGCACAGATACGCAGTATTTT
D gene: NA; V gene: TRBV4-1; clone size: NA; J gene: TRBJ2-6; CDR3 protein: CASSQDWGPGANVLTF; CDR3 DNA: TGCGCCAGCAGCCAAGATTGGGGGCCTGGGGCCAACGTCCTGACTTTC
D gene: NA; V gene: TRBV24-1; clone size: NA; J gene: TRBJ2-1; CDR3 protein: CATSERYNEQFF; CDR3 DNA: TGTGCCACCAGTGAGCGATACAATGAGCAGTTCTTC
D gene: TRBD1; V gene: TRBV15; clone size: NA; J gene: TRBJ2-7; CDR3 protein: CATSRAPGGAYEQYF; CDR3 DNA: TGTGCCACCAGCAGAGCTCCAGGGGGTGCCTACGAGCAGTACTTC
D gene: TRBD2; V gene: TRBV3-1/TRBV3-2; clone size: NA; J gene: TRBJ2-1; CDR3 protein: CASSQLAGVFNEQFF; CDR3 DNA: TGTGCCAGCAGCCAATTAGCGGGAGTATTCAATGAGCAGTTCTTC